This T cell receptor beta chain was found in a study of OX40 agonist ivuxolimab in advanced cancers. Study summary: Earlier treatment with anti-PD-1, anti-PD-L1 or anti-CTLA-4 was permitted, and around 43% had received some. Study observations and caveats: At doses 0.1 to 3.0 mg/kg, CD4+ and CD8+ clones expanded.

It was autoimmune disease history or systemic immunosuppression that excluded patients. Germline CDR1 and CDR2: SNHLY and FYNNEI. The J segment lost 3 bases and the V segment lost 6 bases, leaving 5 bases of the junction unmatched. This CDR3 spans 14 amino acids. The repertoire was sequenced with immunoSEQ multiplex PCR; TCRdb's copy has only in-frame clones and lacks some. In the table there are fewer than 75,000 clones, roughly nine tenths of which are singletons. As regards this clone: Its antigen is not identified.

This specimen was CD4+ or CD8+ T cells sorted from blood, taken in a trial of the OX40 agonist ivuxolimab. The clonotype originates from an adult with an advanced solid tumor such as melanoma, head and neck, liver or kidney cancer. The V and J genes are TRBV2 and TRBJ1-5; 7 bases are a match to TRBD1. The CDR3 nucleotides read TGTGCCAGCAGAAGACAGGGCGACAATCAGCCCCAGCATTTT. Translation: CASRRQGDNQPQHF.